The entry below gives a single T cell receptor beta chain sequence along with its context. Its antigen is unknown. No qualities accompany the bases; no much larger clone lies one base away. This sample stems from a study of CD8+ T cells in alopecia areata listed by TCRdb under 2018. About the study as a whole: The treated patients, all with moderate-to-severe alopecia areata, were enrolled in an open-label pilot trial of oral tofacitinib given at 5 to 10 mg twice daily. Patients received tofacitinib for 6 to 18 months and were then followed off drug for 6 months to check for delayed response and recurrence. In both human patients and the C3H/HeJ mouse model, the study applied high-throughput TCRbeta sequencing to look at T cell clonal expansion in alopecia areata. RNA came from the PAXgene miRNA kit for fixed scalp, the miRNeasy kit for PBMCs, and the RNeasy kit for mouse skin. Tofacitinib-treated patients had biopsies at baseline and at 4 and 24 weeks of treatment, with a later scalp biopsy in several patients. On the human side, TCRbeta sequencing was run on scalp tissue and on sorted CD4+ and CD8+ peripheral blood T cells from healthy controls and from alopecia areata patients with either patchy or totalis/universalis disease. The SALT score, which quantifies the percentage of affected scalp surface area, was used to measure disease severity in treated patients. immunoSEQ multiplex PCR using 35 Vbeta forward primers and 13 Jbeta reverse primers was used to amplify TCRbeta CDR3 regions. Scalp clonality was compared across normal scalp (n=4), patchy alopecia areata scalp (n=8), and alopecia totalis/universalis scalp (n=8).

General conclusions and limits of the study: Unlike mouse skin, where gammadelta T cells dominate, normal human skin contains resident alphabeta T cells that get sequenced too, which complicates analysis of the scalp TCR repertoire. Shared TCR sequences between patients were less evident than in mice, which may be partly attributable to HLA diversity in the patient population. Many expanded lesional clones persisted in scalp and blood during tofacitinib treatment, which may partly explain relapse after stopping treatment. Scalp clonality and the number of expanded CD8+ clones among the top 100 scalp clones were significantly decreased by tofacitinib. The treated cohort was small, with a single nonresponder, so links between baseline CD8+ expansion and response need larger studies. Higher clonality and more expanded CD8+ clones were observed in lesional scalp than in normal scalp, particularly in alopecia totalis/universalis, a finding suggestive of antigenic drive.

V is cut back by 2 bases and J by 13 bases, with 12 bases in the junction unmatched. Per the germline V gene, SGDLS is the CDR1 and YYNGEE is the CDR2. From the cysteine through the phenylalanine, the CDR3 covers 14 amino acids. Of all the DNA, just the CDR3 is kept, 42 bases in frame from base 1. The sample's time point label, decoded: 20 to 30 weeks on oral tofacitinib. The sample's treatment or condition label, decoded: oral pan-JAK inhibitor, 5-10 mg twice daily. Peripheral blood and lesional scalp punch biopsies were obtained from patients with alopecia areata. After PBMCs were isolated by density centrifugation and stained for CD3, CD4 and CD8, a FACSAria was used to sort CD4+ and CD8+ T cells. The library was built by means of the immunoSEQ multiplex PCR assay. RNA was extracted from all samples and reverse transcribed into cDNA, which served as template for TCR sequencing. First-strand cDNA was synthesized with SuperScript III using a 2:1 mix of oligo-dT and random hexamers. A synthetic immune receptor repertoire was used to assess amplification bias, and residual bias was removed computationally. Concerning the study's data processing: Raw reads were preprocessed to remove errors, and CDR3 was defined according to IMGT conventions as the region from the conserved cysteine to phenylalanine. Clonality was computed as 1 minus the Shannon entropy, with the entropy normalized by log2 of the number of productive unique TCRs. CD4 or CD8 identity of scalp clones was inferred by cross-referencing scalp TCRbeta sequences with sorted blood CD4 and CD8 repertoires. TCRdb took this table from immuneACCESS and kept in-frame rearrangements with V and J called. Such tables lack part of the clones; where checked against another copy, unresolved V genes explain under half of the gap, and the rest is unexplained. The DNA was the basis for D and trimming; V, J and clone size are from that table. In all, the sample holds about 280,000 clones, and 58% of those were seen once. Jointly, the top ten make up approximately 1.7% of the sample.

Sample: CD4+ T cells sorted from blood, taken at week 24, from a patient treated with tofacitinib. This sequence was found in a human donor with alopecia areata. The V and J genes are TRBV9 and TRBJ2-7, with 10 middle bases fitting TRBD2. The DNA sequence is TGTGCCAGCAGCGTTACATTAGCGGGGGGCCCGACTTACTTC. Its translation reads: CASSVTLAGGPTYF. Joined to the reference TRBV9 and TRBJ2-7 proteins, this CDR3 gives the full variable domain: DSGVTQTPKHLITATGQRVTLRCSPRSGDLSVYWYQQSLDQGLQFLIQYYNGEERAKGNILERFSAQQFPDLHSELNLSSLELGDSALYFCASSVTLAGGPTYFGPGTRLTVT.